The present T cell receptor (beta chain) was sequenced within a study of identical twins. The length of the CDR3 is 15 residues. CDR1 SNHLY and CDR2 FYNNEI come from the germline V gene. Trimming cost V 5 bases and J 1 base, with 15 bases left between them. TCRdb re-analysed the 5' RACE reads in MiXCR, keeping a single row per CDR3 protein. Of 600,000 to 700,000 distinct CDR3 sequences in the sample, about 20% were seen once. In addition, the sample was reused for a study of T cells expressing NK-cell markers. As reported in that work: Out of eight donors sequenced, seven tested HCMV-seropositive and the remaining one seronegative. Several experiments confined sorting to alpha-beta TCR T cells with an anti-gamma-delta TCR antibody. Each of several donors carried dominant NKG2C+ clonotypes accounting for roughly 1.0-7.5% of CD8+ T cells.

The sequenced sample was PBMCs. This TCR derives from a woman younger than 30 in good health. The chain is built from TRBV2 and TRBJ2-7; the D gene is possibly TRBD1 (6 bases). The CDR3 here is CASSPDDTGSYEQYF. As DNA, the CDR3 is TGTGCCAGCAGTCCCGACGATACAGGGTCCTACGAGCAGTACTTC. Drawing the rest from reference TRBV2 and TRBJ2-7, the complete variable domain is EPEVTQTPSHQVTQMGQEVILRCVPISNHLYFYWYRQILGQKVEFLVSFYNNEISEKSEIFDDQFSVERPDGSNFTLKIRSTKLEDSAMYFCASSPDDTGSYEQYFGPGTRLTVT.